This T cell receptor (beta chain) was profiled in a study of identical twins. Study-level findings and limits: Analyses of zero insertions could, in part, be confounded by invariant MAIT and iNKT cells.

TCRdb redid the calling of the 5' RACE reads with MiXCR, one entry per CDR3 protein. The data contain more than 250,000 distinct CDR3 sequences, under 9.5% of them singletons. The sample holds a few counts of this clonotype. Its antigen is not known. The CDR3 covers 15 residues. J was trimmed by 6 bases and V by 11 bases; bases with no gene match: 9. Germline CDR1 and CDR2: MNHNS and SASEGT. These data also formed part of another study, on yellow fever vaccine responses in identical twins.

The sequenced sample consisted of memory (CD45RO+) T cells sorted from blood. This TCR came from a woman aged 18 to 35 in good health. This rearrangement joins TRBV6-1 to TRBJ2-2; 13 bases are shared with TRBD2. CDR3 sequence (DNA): TGTGCCGGCGGGATCGGACTAGCGGGGGCCGGGGAGCTGTTTTTT. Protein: CAGGIGLAGAGELFF.